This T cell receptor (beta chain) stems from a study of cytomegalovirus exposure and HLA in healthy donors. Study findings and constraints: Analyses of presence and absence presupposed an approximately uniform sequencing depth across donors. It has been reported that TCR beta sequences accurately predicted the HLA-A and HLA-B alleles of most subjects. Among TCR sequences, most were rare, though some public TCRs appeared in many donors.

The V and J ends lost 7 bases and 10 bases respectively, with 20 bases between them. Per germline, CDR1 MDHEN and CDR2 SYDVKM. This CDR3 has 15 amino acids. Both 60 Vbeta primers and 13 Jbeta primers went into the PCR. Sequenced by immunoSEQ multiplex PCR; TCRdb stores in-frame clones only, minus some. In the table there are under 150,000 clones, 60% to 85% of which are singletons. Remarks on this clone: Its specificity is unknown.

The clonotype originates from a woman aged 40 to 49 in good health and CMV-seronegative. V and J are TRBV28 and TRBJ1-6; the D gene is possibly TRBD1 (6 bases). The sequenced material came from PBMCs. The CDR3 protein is CASITAGALGSPLHF. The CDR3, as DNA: TGTGCCAGCATTACCGCGGGGGCGTTGGGGTCACCCCTCCACTTT.